This note documents a single TCR beta chain sequence. This sample was included in a study of blood T cell repertoires in COVID-19. Study-level background: Collection of acute and convalescent COVID-19 samples took place in the United States, Italy and Spain. T cells, B-cell-depleted T cells, or PBMCs supplied cDNA or gDNA.

The V gene's germline CDR1 is LNHDA and CDR2 SQIVND (reference sequence). The CDR3 runs 19 residues. V dropped 5 bases and J dropped 0 bases, with 23 bases sitting between them. The authors' processing: Estimation of nucleated cell counts relied on the amplification of reference gene primers. Here immunoSEQ multiplex PCR was the method, and the copy in TCRdb shows in-frame clones only, minus some. From that table come the V and J calls and clone size; the DNA was used to work out D and trimming. The sample gives roughly 59,000 clones, less than 85% of which show up once; more than 9.5% is in the top ten.

The V call is TRBV19, the J call TRBJ2-1; maybe TRBD1 (5 bases). This TCR came from a human donor in a cohort sampled during active COVID-19. The specimen was peripheral blood. The CDR3 reads CASSGGRESYTHSYNEQFF. DNA for the CDR3: TGTGCCAGTAGTGGTGGCAGGGAATCCTATACTCACTCCTACAATGAGCAGTTCTTC. Together with reference TRBV19 and TRBJ2-1, the CDR3 gives the full variable domain: DGGITQSPKYLFRKEGQNVTLSCEQNLNHDAMYWYRQDPGQGLRLIYYSQIVNDFQKGDIAEGYSVSREKKESFPLTVTSAQKNPTAFYLCASSGGRESYTHSYNEQFFGPGTRLTVL.